The 10 T cell receptor beta chains in this list originate from one sample, sequenced in a study of T cells in Graves' hyperthyroidism and ophthalmopathy. The CDR3 regions of TCR beta were amplified from RNA transcripts. In the first-round RT-PCR of the TCR CDR3, the HTBI primer set was used. MiXCR was run by TCRdb on the multiplex PCR reads, yielding one entry per CDR3 protein. The data show around 600,000 distinct CDR3 sequences, with 15% to 19% seen just once and less than 9.5% held by the top ten. Sequencing was carried out using blood. These receptor sequences come from a woman in her thirties with Graves' hyperthyroidism.

This clonotype has ten or more counts. The chain has TRBV12-3 or TRBV12-4 and TRBJ2-7, with 7 bases matching TRBD2. J gave up 6 bases and V 0 bases, and 11 bases lay outside the gene matches. The CDR3 is 16 amino acids. The CDR3 coding sequence is TGTGCCAGCAGTTTAGCGGGTCTCGCGGGAGCTGGCGAGCAGTACTTC. Protein product: CASSLAGLAGAGEQYF.

This clonotype was counted ten times or more. The V call is TRBV6-1, the J call TRBJ1-1; D unresolved. The ends were cut back, 5 bases at V and 0 bases at J, with 10 bases in the middle. Looked up from germline, CDR1 is MNHNS and CDR2 is SASEGT. The length of the CDR3 is 14 residues. The CDR3 DNA reads as TGTGCCAGCAGTTTTCGAGAGATGAACACTGAAGCTTTCTTT. Its translation is CASSFREMNTEAFF.

This clonotype was observed many times. The chain is built from TRBV4-1 and TRBJ2-7; TRBD1 agrees at 7 bases. Germline lookup yields CDR1 MGHRA and CDR2 YSYEKL. The V gene end was trimmed by 2 bases and the J gene end by 3 bases; junction bases not matched to a gene: 7. The CDR3 extends over 15 amino acids. CDR3 bases: TGCGCCAGCAGCCAACAACCGGGACAGTACTACGAGCAGTACTTC. This encodes CASSQQPGQYYEQYF.

This clonotype was observed many times. This chain joins TRBV20-1 and TRBJ2-7, with 8 nucleotides matching TRBD2. This CDR3 contains 13 residues. Germline values: CDR1 DFQATT, CDR2 SNEGSKA (reference sequence). Trimming took 2 bases from V and 3 from J; bases not matched to a gene: 3. The CDR3 sequence: CSARSGSLYEQYF. The CDR3, as DNA: TGCAGTGCTAGAAGCGGGAGTCTCTACGAGCAGTACTTC.

V and J are TRBV27 and TRBJ1-2; 9 bases are shared with TRBD1. The V and J ends lost 6 bases and 6 bases, in that order; junction bases with no gene match: 17. The CDR3 has 17 amino acids. CDR1 and CDR2 from the germline V gene are MNHEY and SMNVEV (reference sequence). DNA of the CDR3: TGTGCCAGCAGCCTAAATCCCCATCGGGACAGGGTGGATGGCTACACCTTC. Translation: CASSLNPHRDRVDGYTF.

Many counts were recorded for this clonotype. The chain has TRBV10-3 and TRBJ1-5; no clear D. From germline, CDR1 is ENHRY and CDR2 SYGVKD. The CDR3 covers 13 residues. Trimming stripped 6 bases from V and 7 bases from J, with 13 bases between. The CDR3 here is CAIRGGDGQPQHF. The CDR3 region has the DNA TGTGCCATCAGAGGAGGAGACGGACAGCCCCAGCATTTT.

This clonotype was picked up many times. The chain uses TRBV7-2 and TRBJ2-3, with 9 positions matching TRBD2. From germline, CDR1 is SGHTA and CDR2 FQGNSA. The CDR3 length is 17 residues. V was pared by 1 base and J by 0 bases, with 5 bases of the junction left unmatched. The CDR3 sequence is CASSLGSGSFSTDTQYF. CDR3 nucleotide sequence: TGTGCCAGCAGCTTAGGTAGCGGGAGTTTCAGCACAGATACGCAGTATTTT.

This clonotype was seen repeatedly, ten times or more. The CDR3 spells CASSRLAGAGELFF. In DNA form, the CDR3 reads TGTGCCAGCAGCCGCTTAGCGGGAGCAGGGGAGCTGTTTTTT. V is TRBV7-3 and J is TRBJ2-2; 9 nucleotides line up with TRBD2. Unmatched junction bases numbered 6, after V lost 5 bases and J lost 8 bases. The germline V gene has CDR1 SGHTA and CDR2 FQGTGA. The CDR3 consists of 14 residues.

In this sample, this clonotype turned up once. V usage is TRBV4-1 and J usage is TRBJ1-1; D remains ambiguous. The V end lost 2 bases, the J end lost 4 bases, and 14 bases lay between the germline ends. The CDR3 covers 15 residues. The germline V gene encodes CDR1 MGHRA and CDR2 YSYEKL. The CDR3 coding sequence is TGCGCCAGCAGCCAACCTAGCGTAATGAGCACTGAAGCTTTCTTT. As protein: CASSQPSVMSTEAFF.

With respect to this clonotype: This may stem from a read error, because a much larger clone lies one nucleotide away. The limits of the CDR3 on the DNA are not certain, so only TCRdb's listed CDR3 is given. The J gene is TRBJ2-1, the V gene TRBV5-1; the tabulated D call, TRBD2, remains unverified against the DNA. Germline V lookup: CDR1 SGHRS, CDR2 YFSETQ. The CDR3 extends over 16 residues, inclusive of both ends. This chain's CDR3 is CASRPVAGGSYNEQSF.